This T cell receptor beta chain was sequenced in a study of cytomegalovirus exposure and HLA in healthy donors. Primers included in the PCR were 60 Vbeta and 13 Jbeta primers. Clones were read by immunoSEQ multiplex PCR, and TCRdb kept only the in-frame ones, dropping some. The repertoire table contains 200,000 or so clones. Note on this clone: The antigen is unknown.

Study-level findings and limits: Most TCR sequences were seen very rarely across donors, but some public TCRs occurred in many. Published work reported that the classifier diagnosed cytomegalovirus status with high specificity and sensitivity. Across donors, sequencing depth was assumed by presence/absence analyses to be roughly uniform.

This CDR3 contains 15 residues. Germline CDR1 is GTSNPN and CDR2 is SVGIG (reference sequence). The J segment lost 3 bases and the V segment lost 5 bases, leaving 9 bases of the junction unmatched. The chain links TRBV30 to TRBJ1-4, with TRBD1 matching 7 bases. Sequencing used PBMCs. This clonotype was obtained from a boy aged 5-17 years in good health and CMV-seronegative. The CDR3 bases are TGTGCCTGGGATCAGGGGGTCGGGGCTAATGAAAAACTGTTTTTT. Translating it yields CAWDQGVGANEKLFF.